This T cell receptor (beta chain) was retrieved from a study of cytomegalovirus exposure and HLA in healthy donors. 60 Vbeta and 13 Jbeta primers were used in PCR. Produced via immunoSEQ multiplex PCR; TCRdb's table is partial and in-frame only. The sample has approximately 170,000 clones, about 71% seen once; the top ten hold about 2.5%. Overall study results and limits: Investigators reported about 160 TCR beta chains as tied to cytomegalovirus.

This clone occurred once. Antigen unknown. The sample consisted of PBMCs. This TCR derives from a woman aged 40-49 years in good health and CMV-seropositive.

Here the CDR3 reads CASSLEVQGRSEAFF. The CDR3 region has the DNA TGCGCCAGCAGCTTGGAGGTACAGGGCCGGTCCGAAGCTTTCTTT. The genes are TRBV5-1 and TRBJ1-1; tentatively, D is TRBD1 (6 bases). With 0 bases removed from V and 8 bases from J, the gap between germline ends came to 17 bases. Per the germline V gene, CDR1 is SGHRS and CDR2 is YFSETQ. The CDR3 sequence is 15 residues long.